This T cell receptor (beta chain) was sequenced for a study of T cells after yellow fever vaccination. This clonotype has more than one count but fewer than ten. Antigen specificity is unknown. Findings and caveats of the study: Reappearance after the booster was seen for most primary-vaccination clones, at 96% CD4 and around 90% CD8.

The V and J ends lost 0 bases and 2 bases respectively, with 15 bases between them. This CDR3 spans 16 amino acids. Germline assignment: CDR1 SGHRS and CDR2 YFSETQ. They built TCR cDNA with 5'RACE template switching, a step that put in a universal primer site and UMIs. TCRdb redid the calling of the 5' RACE reads with MiXCR, one entry per CDR3 protein. This table has 600,000 to 750,000 distinct CDR3 sequences, about 12% appearing once. The chain recombines TRBV5-1 with TRBJ2-7; D possibly corresponds to TRBD1 (6 bases). This receptor was identified in a man aged 25 to 40 who received the YFV17D yellow fever vaccine. The specimen was PBMCs, collected on the day of the yellow fever booster vaccination. DNA for the CDR3: TGCGCCAGCAGCTTGGGAATAAGGGACACTACCTACGAGCAGTACTTC. Translated, it gives CASSLGIRDTTYEQYF.